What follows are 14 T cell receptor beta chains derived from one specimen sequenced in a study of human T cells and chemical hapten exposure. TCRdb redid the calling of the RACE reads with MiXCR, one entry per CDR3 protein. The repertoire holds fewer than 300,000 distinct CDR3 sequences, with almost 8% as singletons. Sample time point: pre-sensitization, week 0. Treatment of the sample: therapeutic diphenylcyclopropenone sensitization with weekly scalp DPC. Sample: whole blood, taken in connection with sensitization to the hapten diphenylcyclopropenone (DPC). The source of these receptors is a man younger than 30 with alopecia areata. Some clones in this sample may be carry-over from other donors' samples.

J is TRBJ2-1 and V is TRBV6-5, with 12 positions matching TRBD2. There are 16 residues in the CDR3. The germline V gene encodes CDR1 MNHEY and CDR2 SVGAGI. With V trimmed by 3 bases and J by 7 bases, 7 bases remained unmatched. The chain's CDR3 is CASSYLASGGDNEQFF. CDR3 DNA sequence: TGTGCCAGCAGTTATCTCGCTAGCGGGGGGGATAATGAGCAGTTCTTC.

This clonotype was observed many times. CDR3 in amino acids: CASSHGGSLRREQYF. CDR3 DNA: TGCGCCAGCAGCCATGGCGGCAGCCTGAGACGCGAGCAGTACTTC. The chain is built from TRBV4-1 and TRBJ2-7, with D unresolved. V was clipped by 3 bases and J by 6 bases, with 18 bases between them. Germline assignment: CDR1 MGHRA and CDR2 YSYEKL. There are 15 residues in the CDR3.

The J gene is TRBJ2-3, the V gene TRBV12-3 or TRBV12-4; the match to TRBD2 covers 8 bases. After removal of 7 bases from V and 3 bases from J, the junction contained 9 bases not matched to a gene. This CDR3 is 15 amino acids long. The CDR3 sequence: CASNPGASGTDTQYF. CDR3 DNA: TGTGCCAGCAATCCCGGGGCTAGCGGGACAGATACGCAGTATTTT.

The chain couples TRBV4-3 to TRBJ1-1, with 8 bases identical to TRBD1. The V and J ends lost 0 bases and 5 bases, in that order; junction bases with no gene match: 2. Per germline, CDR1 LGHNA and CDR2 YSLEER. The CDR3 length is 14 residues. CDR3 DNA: TGCGCCAGCAGCCAAGATCAGGGGGCGACTGAAGCTTTCTTT. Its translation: CASSQDQGATEAFF.

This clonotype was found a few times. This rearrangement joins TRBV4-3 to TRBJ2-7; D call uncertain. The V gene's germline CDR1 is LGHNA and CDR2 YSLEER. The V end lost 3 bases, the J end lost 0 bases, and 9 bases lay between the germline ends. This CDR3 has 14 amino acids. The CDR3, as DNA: TGCGCCAGCAGCCAGACACTGAGCTCCTACGAGCAGTACGTC. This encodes CASSQTLSSYEQYV.

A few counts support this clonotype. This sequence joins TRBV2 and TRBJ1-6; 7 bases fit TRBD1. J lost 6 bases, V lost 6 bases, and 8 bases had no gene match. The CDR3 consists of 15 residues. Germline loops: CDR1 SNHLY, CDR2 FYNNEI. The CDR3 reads CASSFTGTVNSPLHF. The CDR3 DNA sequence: TGTGCCAGCAGCTTCACCGGGACAGTTAATTCACCCCTCCACTTT.

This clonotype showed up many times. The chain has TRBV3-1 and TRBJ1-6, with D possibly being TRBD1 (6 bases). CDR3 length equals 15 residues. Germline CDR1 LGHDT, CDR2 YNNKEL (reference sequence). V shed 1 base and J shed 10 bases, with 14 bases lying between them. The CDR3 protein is CASSQGAGVESPLHF. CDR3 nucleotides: TGTGCCAGCAGCCAAGGGGCAGGGGTCGAGTCACCCCTCCACTTT.

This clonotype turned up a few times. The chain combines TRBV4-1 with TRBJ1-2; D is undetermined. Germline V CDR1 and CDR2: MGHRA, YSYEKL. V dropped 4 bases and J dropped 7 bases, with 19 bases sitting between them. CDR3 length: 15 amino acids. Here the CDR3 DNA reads TGCGCCAGCAGCCCCCGGCCGGGTAAGCTAGGTGGCTACACCTTC. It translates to CASSPRPGKLGGYTF.

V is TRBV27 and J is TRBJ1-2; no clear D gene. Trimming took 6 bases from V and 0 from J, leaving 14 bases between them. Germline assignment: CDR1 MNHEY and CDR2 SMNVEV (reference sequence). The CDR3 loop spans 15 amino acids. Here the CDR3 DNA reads TGTGCCAGCAGAGGTGCCGGGGAGGCTAACTATGGCTACACCTTC. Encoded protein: CASRGAGEANYGYTF.

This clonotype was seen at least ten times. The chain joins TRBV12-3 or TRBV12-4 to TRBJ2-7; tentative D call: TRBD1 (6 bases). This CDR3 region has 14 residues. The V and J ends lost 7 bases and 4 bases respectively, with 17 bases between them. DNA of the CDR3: TGTGCCAGCACCTCCACAGGGTCTAGTTACGAGCAGTACTTC. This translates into CASTSTGSSYEQYF.

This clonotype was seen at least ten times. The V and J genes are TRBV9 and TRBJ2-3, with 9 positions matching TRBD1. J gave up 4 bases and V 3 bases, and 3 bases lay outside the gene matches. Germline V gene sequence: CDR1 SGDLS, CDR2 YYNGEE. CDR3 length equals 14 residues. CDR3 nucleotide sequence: TGTGCCAGCAGCGCCCGACAGGGGGCAGATACGCAGTATTTT. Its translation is CASSARQGADTQYF.

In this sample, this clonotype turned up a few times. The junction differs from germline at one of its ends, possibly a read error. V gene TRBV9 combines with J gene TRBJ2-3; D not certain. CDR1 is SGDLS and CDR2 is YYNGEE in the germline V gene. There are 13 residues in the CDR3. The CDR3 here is CASSALGTDTQYF. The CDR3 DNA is TGTGCCAGCAGCGCCCTGGGCACTGATACGCAGTATTTT.

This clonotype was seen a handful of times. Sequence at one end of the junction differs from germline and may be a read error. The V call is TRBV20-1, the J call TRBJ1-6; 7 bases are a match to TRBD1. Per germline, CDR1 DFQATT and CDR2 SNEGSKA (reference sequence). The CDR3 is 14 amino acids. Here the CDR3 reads CSVRQGLINSPLHF. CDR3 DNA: TGCAGTGTTAGACAGGGCTTGATTAATTCACCCCTCCACTTT.

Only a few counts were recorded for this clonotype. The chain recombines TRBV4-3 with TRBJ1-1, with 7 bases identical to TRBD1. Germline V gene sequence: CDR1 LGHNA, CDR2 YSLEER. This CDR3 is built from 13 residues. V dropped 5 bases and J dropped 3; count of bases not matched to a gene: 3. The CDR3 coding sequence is TGCGCCAGCAGCTACAGGGGTTACACTGAAGCTTTCTTT. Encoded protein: CASSYRGYTEAFF.